These 25 T cell receptor beta chains came from one sample sequenced in a study of T-cell reconstitution after alpha-beta-depleted transplantation in children. The authors prepared the TCRbeta library with unique molecular identifiers. TCRdb fed the PCR reads into MiXCR, producing one record per CDR3 protein. The sample consists of approximately 800,000 distinct CDR3 sequences, 16% of them appearing once. The sequencing here drew on PBMCs, mostly from graft donor cells, taken 360 days after TCRalphabeta/CD19-depleted stem cell transplant. The receptors originated from a male patient under 18 who had a stem cell transplant for acute lymphoblastic leukemia, so the T cells may come from the graft donor.

This clonotype showed up just a few times. This chain connects TRBV5-1 to TRBJ2-1, with D perhaps matching TRBD1 (6 bases). In germline, CDR1 is SGHRS, CDR2 YFSETQ. V was pared by 5 bases and J by 7 bases, with 19 bases between. CDR3 length: 15 residues. The CDR3 here is CASSLAPTGSNEQFF. The CDR3 coding sequence is TGCGCCAGCAGTTTAGCCCCGACAGGTTCGAATGAGCAGTTCTTC.

The rearrangement links TRBV10-3 to TRBJ1-1; D unclear. CDR1 and CDR2 from the germline V gene are ENHRY and SYGVKD. The CDR3 is 15 amino acids. The germline V and J ends were trimmed by 0 bases and 0 bases, with 8 bases remaining between them. The CDR3 region has the DNA TGTGCCATCAGTGAGTCTTTAGGCCTGAACACTGAAGCTTTCTTT. It encodes CAISESLGLNTEAFF.

About this clonotype itself: A much larger clone lies one base from this, so it may be a read error. CDR3 DNA: TGTGCCAGCAGTTACTCGGAGTACGAGCAGTACTTC. Translation: CASSYSEYEQYF. The chain carries TRBV6-2 or TRBV6-3 and TRBJ2-7; D is unresolved. From germline, CDR1 is MNHEY and CDR2 SVGEGT. The CDR3 sequence is 12 residues long. V lost 0 bases and J lost 4, with 4 bases in between.

In this sample, this clonotype turned up a few times. The rearrangement joins TRBV6-1 to TRBJ2-1; no clear D gene. The V gene lost 3 bases and the J gene lost 4 bases, with 7 bases spanning the gap. The CDR3 consists of 13 residues. Germline V gene sequence: CDR1 MNHNS, CDR2 SASEGT. The CDR3 here is CASSDRSYNEQFF. In DNA, the CDR3 is TGTGCCAGCAGTGACAGGTCTTACAATGAGCAGTTCTTC.

This clonotype was seen a handful of times. The V call is TRBV4-1, the J call TRBJ2-7; D gene uncertain. The CDR3 is made up of 21 amino acids. The germline CDR1 and CDR2 sequences are MGHRA and YSYEKL. With 3 bases removed from V and 4 bases from J, the gap between germline ends came to 34 bases. For the CDR3, the DNA is TGCGCCAGCAGCCATAGTCGGTCATCTTCGTTGTTTCCATCCCTCATATACGAGCAGTACTTC. The encoded protein is CASSHSRSSSLFPSLIYEQYF.

This chain links TRBV4-1 with TRBJ2-2, with D perhaps matching TRBD2 (6 bases). Germline values: CDR1 MGHRA, CDR2 YSYEKL. The CDR3 length is 15 residues. Trimming took 4 bases from V and 0 from J, leaving 9 bases between them. CDR3 loop: CASSRGEPNTGELFF. The CDR3 DNA is TGCGCCAGCAGCCGGGGGGAGCCGAACACCGGGGAGCTGTTTTTT.

The genes are TRBV2 and TRBJ2-2; 10 bases agree with TRBD2. J was trimmed by 2 bases and V by 4 bases; bases with no gene match: 7. Germline CDR1 and CDR2: SNHLY and FYNNEI. The CDR3 consists of 17 residues. The CDR3 region has the DNA TGTGCCAGCAGTGTTTTAAGGACTAGCGGTAACACCGGGGAGCTGTTTTTT. This codes for CASSVLRTSGNTGELFF.

The CDR3 is CASSLLGGLNEQYF. The CDR3 nucleotides are TGTGCCAGCAGTTTATTAGGGGGGCTCAACGAGCAGTACTTC. This chain uses TRBV27 with TRBJ2-7, with D perhaps assigned TRBD1 or TRBD2 (6 bases each). V lost 1 base and J 5 bases, leaving 12 bases between the germline ends. The germline V gene has CDR1 MNHEY and CDR2 SMNVEV (reference sequence). The CDR3 covers 14 residues.

This clonotype was detected many times. The chain is built from TRBV6-2 or TRBV6-3 and TRBJ2-3; D remains unclear. CDR1 is MNHEY, CDR2 SVGEGT, per germline. The CDR3 has 13 amino acids. The V end was cut by 4 bases, the J end by 6 bases, with 11 bases between. The CDR3 is CASSFGAWDTQYF. In DNA, the CDR3 is TGTGCCAGCAGTTTCGGAGCCTGGGATACGCAGTATTTT.

The CDR3 DNA reads as TGCGCCAGCAGCTCTGGACTAGCGGTAATAAATGAGCAGTACTTC. Protein product: CASSSGLAVINEQYF. This chain connects TRBV5-1 to TRBJ2-1; 10 bases line up with TRBD2. The end of the DNA aligns better with TRBJ2-7, so the J call may be wrong. The CDR3 length is 15 residues. From germline, CDR1 is SGHRS and CDR2 YFSETQ.

This clonotype was picked up a small number of times. The chain employs TRBV20-1 and TRBJ2-7; a weak D match, TRBD1 (5 bases). Per germline, CDR1 DFQATT and CDR2 SNEGSKA (reference sequence). The CDR3 has 14 amino acids. V lost 3 bases and J lost 0, with 12 bases in between. DNA of the CDR3: TGCAGTGCTAGGGGGCGAAAGAGCTCCTACGAGCAGTACTTC. Translating gives CSARGRKSSYEQYF.

This clonotype was found many times. The genes are TRBV9 and TRBJ2-1; 9 bases agree with TRBD2. The CDR3 spans 15 residues. The germline V gene has CDR1 SGDLS and CDR2 YYNGEE. V gave up 0 bases and J gave up 7 bases; unmatched junction bases: 5. CDR3 in DNA: TGTGCCAGCAGCGTAGGCGGGAGGGCCGCTAATGAGCAGTTCTTC. This translates into CASSVGGRAANEQFF.

V and J are TRBV7-8 and TRBJ2-5, with a weak D call TRBD1 (9 bases). Trimming left V 5 bases short and J 4 bases short, with 32 bases between. Germline loops: CDR1 SGHVS, CDR2 FQNEAQ. The CDR3 has 20 residues. DNA for the CDR3: TGTGCCAGCAGCGCCCGGGACAGGGTGGCCGGACTAGCATCTCGAGAGACCCAGTACTTC. It codes for CASSARDRVAGLASRETQYF.

This clonotype was detected only a few times. The CDR3 region has the DNA TGTGCCAGCAGCTTGAGAGGGGCGAGGGAGCCCCAGCATTTT. As protein: CASSLRGAREPQHF. This chain links TRBV5-5 with TRBJ1-5, with a weak D call TRBD1 (5 bases). Trimming removed 1 base at V and 8 bases at J, with 13 bases between. The CDR3 consists of 14 residues. Germline-derived CDR1 and CDR2 are SGHKS and YYEKEE (reference sequence).

V and J are TRBV28 and TRBJ2-1; D ambiguous. The CDR3 length is 13 residues. CDR1 and CDR2 (germline): MDHEN, SYDVKM. V shed 7 bases and J shed 4 bases, with 11 bases lying between them. Here the CDR3 reads CASIDVLYNEQFF. As DNA, the CDR3 is TGTGCCAGCATCGACGTTCTGTACAATGAGCAGTTCTTC.

This clonotype was counted a few times. The CDR3 nucleotides are TGTGCCAGCAGATACGACAGGGGAGTCCGGAACACTGAAGCTTTCTTT. It encodes CASRYDRGVRNTEAFF. This chain connects TRBV6-2 or TRBV6-3 to TRBJ1-1; 8 bases agree with TRBD1. V lost 6 bases and J lost 1; bases outside the gene matches: 10. There are 16 residues in the CDR3. Germline CDR1 reads MNHEY; CDR2 reads SVGEGT.

This clonotype was counted between two and nine times. J is TRBJ1-2 and V is TRBV7-8, with a tentative D call TRBD1 (5 bases). Trimming left V 1 base short and J 2 bases short, with 20 bases between. The CDR3 sequence is 18 residues long. The germline CDR1 and CDR2 sequences are SGHVS and FQNEAQ. The CDR3 region is CASSLEGTPRKQNYGYTF. CDR3 in DNA: TGTGCCAGCAGCTTAGAGGGGACCCCACGCAAACAGAACTATGGCTACACCTTC.

The chain recombines TRBV7-3 with TRBJ2-2; TRBD2 matches 10 bases. Germline assignment: CDR1 SGHTA and CDR2 FQGTGA. This CDR3 comprises 17 residues. After removal of 1 base from V and 3 bases from J, the junction contained 5 bases not matched to a gene. CDR3 nucleotides: TGTGCCAGCAGCTTAAGGAGAGCGGGAGGGGACACCGGGGAGCTGTTTTTT. Protein: CASSLRRAGGDTGELFF.

This clonotype was recorded at least ten times. The CDR3 is CASSRTGVYEQYF. The DNA of the CDR3 is TGTGCCAGCAGCCGGACTGGAGTCTACGAGCAGTACTTC. This sequence joins TRBV7-9 and TRBJ2-7, with D perhaps TRBD2 (5 bases). The CDR3 consists of 13 residues. The germline V gene encodes CDR1 SEHNR and CDR2 FQNEAQ (reference sequence). Between the trimmed V and J ends, which lost 5 bases and 3 bases, there was a span of 11 bases.

V gene TRBV11-1 combines with J gene TRBJ2-7, with D perhaps TRBD2 (6 bases). This CDR3 spans 13 amino acids. V lost 8 bases to trimming and J lost 0 bases, with 11 bases between them. Per the germline V gene, CDR1 is SGHAT and CDR2 is FQDESV (reference sequence). This CDR3 is CASRLGSSYEQYF. Written as DNA, the CDR3 is TGTGCCAGCCGACTAGGCAGCTCCTACGAGCAGTACTTC.

This chain connects TRBV3-1 to TRBJ1-5; D gene uncertain. This CDR3 comprises 14 residues. Germline assignment: CDR1 LGHDT and CDR2 YNNKEL (reference sequence). The ends were cut back, 0 bases at V and 4 bases at J, with 7 bases in the middle. The CDR3, as DNA: TGTGCCAGCAGCCAAGACTTAATAAATCAGCCCCAGCATTTT. It codes for CASSQDLINQPQHF. Full variable domain (missing parts from reference TRBV3-1 and TRBJ1-5): DTAVSQTPKYLVTQMGNDKSIKCEQNLGHDTMYWYKQDSKKFLKIMFSYNNKELIINETVPNRFSPKSPDKAHLNLHINSLELGDSAVYFCASSQDLINQPQHFGDGTRLSIL.

The chain carries TRBV20-1 and TRBJ1-1; D is possibly TRBD1 (6 bases). From germline, CDR1 is DFQATT and CDR2 SNEGSKA (reference sequence). The CDR3 spans 11 residues. The CDR3 nucleotides read TGCAGGGCGGGGGGGCCCACTGAAGCTTTCTTT. Its protein is CRAGGPTEAFF.

This sequence joins TRBV18 and TRBJ1-4; TRBD1 matches at 7 bases. Germline assignment: CDR1 KGHSH and CDR2 LQKENI. The ends lost 3 bases at V and 8 bases at J; junction bases unmatched: 6. The CDR3 is made up of 14 amino acids. The CDR3 is CASSPGQWGEKLFF. The CDR3 coding sequence is TGTGCCAGCTCACCGGGACAGTGGGGGGAAAAACTGTTTTTT.

Only a few counts were recorded for this clonotype. This chain joins TRBV20-1 and TRBJ2-7; 10 nucleotides align to TRBD2. CDR1 and CDR2 (germline): DFQATT, SNEGSKA (reference sequence). The V gene end was trimmed by 0 bases and the J gene end by 3 bases; junction bases not matched to a gene: 8. The CDR3 totals 16 residues. CDR3 bases: TGCAGTGCTAGAGATAGGAGGACTAGCGGTCTCTACGAGCAGTACTTC. Amino acids: CSARDRRTSGLYEQYF.

This clonotype was seen only a few times. V and J are TRBV2 and TRBJ2-1; maybe TRBD1 (6 bases). Trimming cost V 8 bases and J 9 bases, with 14 bases left between them. Per the germline V gene, CDR1 is SNHLY and CDR2 is FYNNEI. The CDR3 is made up of 12 amino acids. The CDR3 nucleotides read TGTGCCAGCTCTAATGGGGACACTGAGCAGTTCTTC. Its protein product is CASSNGDTEQFF.